Below are 23 T cell receptor beta chains sequenced from a single sample in a study of T cells in Graves' hyperthyroidism and ophthalmopathy. The investigators amplified TCR beta CDR3 regions from RNA transcripts. The HTBI primer set was used in a first-round RT-PCR of the TCR CDR3. TCRdb itself ran the multiplex PCR reads through MiXCR, one entry per CDR3 protein. The data contain approximately 640,000 distinct CDR3 sequences, 15% to 20% of them singletons. Sequencing was performed on blood. The receptors derive from a woman aged 30 to 39 with Graves' hyperthyroidism.

This clonotype came up many times. V gene TRBV6-1 combines with J gene TRBJ2-7; perhaps TRBD1 as D (6 bases). The V end was cut by 3 bases, the J end by 1 base, with 10 bases between. The CDR3 totals 14 residues. Germline V lookup: CDR1 MNHNS, CDR2 SASEGT. This CDR3 reads CASSDIQGSYEQYF. The CDR3 DNA reads TGTGCCAGCAGTGATATACAGGGATCCTACGAGCAGTACTTC.

This clonotype was found many times. The chain employs TRBV7-2 and TRBJ1-1; the D is unclear. Trimming shortened V by 3 bases and J by 5 bases, and 10 bases separated the two germline ends. The CDR3 has 13 amino acids. Germline-derived CDR1 and CDR2 are SGHTA and FQGNSA. The DNA for the CDR3 is TGTGCCAGCAGCTTTTCGGCTTATACTGAAGCTTTCTTT. This sequence encodes CASSFSAYTEAFF.

As for this clonotype: One base away lies a much larger clone, so this may be a sequencing read error. The chain carries TRBV20-1 and TRBJ1-2, with D unclear. The CDR3 spans 14 residues. In germline, CDR1 is DFQATT, CDR2 SNEGSKA (reference sequence). The CDR3 region is CSARESQNNYDYTF. The DNA for the CDR3 is TGCAGTGCTAGAGAGAGTCAGAATAACTATGACTACACCTTC.

Regarding this clonotype: A read error is possible here, since a much larger clone lies one base away. The CDR3 DNA reads TGTGCCAGCAGCTCTAGCGGGAGTACCGGGGAGGCCCAGTACTTC. This translates into CASSSSGSTGEAQYF. V is TRBV7-2 and J is TRBJ2-5, with 10 bases identical to TRBD2. V gave up 4 bases and J gave up 9 bases; unmatched junction bases: 11. The CDR3 covers 15 residues. Germline V gene sequence: CDR1 SGHTA, CDR2 FQGNSA.

In this sample, this clonotype turned up many times. This sequence joins TRBV28 and TRBJ1-5, with D possibly being TRBD1 (5 bases). The germline gives CDR1 MDHEN, CDR2 SYDVKM. The V gene lost 4 bases and the J gene lost 3 bases, with 19 bases spanning the gap. The CDR3 runs to 17 residues. CDR3 nucleotides: TGTGCCAGCAGTTCTCTGACAGCCGTGTCCCTCAATCAGCCCCAGCATTTT. Amino acids: CASSSLTAVSLNQPQHF.

There are many counts of this clonotype. The chain links TRBV20-1 to TRBJ1-2; D call uncertain. The V gene's germline CDR1 is DFQATT and CDR2 SNEGSKA (reference sequence). This CDR3 has 14 amino acids. Trimming left V 2 bases short and J 4 bases short, with 14 bases between. The CDR3 DNA follows: TGCAGTGCTAGAAAAGGAGGTCTGCCCTATGGCTACACCTTC. Its protein product is CSARKGGLPYGYTF.

This clonotype was counted between two and nine times. The chain uses TRBV30 and TRBJ2-7, with TRBD2 as a possible D gene (5 bases). CDR1 and CDR2 (germline): GTSNPN, SVGIG (reference sequence). V lost 5 bases and J lost 9, with 20 bases in between. The CDR3 has 13 residues. The CDR3 spells CAWGLFVTSRQYF. The CDR3 DNA follows: TGTGCCTGGGGACTTTTTGTCACCTCGAGGCAGTACTTC.

This clonotype was counted at least ten times. V is TRBV28 and J is TRBJ2-3, with D uncertain. Trimming removed 1 base from V and 3 bases from J, with 11 bases in between. The V gene's germline CDR1 is MDHEN and CDR2 SYDVKM. The CDR3 extends over 15 amino acids. CDR3 nucleotide sequence: TGTGCCAGCAGTTTATCTCCCTACCTAACAGATACGCAGTATTTT. Residues: CASSLSPYLTDTQYF.

This clonotype occurred many times. In nucleotides, the CDR3 is TGTGCCAGCAGCCAATCGGGAGAAGAGACCCAGTACTTC. Translated, it gives CASSQSGEETQYF. This chain uses TRBV3-1 with TRBJ2-5, with a tentative D call TRBD2 (6 bases). Deletions cut 2 bases from V and 3 bases from J, with 7 bases between. The CDR3 has 13 amino acids. From germline, CDR1 is LGHDT and CDR2 YNNKEL (reference sequence).

V gene TRBV14 combines with J gene TRBJ2-3; 11 nucleotides align to TRBD2. The CDR3 length is 17 residues. After removal of 3 bases from V and 2 bases from J, the junction contained 7 bases not matched to a gene. In germline, CDR1 is SGHDN, CDR2 FVKESK. The CDR3 loop reads CASSQPPLAGVTDTQYF. CDR3 nucleotide sequence: TGTGCCAGCAGCCAGCCCCCACTAGCGGGAGTCACAGATACGCAGTATTTT.

This clonotype has ten or more counts. V is TRBV28 and J is TRBJ2-7, with 8 positions matching TRBD2. V shed 8 bases and J 4 bases; nucleotides not matched to a gene: 7. The CDR3 contains 13 residues. CDR1 MDHEN and CDR2 SYDVKM come from the germline V gene. The CDR3 loop reads CASGTRRSYEQYF. As DNA, the CDR3 is TGTGCCAGCGGGACTAGGAGATCATACGAGCAGTACTTC.

This clonotype was counted many times. The CDR3 protein is CASRSFGPKTYEQYF. CDR3 DNA: TGTGCCAGCAGGTCGTTTGGCCCGAAAACCTACGAGCAGTACTTC. The gene calls are TRBV28 and TRBJ2-7; D not resolved. The CDR3 runs to 15 residues. CDR1 MDHEN and CDR2 SYDVKM come from the germline V gene. Trimming removed 6 bases from V and 2 bases from J, with 17 bases in between.

V and J are TRBV5-5 and TRBJ2-7, with D hard to call. Trimming pared 1 base from V and 2 bases from J, leaving 16 bases between. The CDR3 has 16 residues. Germline CDR1 is SGHKS and CDR2 is YYEKEE (reference sequence). This chain's CDR3 is CASSLREINIPYEQYF. The CDR3 coding sequence is TGTGCCAGCAGCTTGAGGGAAATCAATATCCCCTACGAGCAGTACTTC.

This clonotype was detected many times. The rearrangement uses TRBV7-3 and TRBJ2-3; tentative D call: TRBD1 (5 bases). The CDR3 has 15 amino acids. Germline-derived CDR1 and CDR2 are SGHTA and FQGTGA. Trimming shortened V by 2 bases and J by 5 bases, and 14 bases separated the two germline ends. The CDR3 nucleotides are TGTGCCAGCAGCTTATTTGGCAGGGCAGGAGATACGCAGTATTTT. Its translation is CASSLFGRAGDTQYF. The variable domain in full, completed from reference TRBV7-3 and TRBJ2-3, reads GAGVSQTPSNKVTEKGKYVELRCDPISGHTALYWYRQSLGQGPEFLIYFQGTGAADDSGLPNDRFFAVRPEGSVSTLKIQRTERGDSAVYLCASSLFGRAGDTQYFGPGTRLTVL.

This sequence joins TRBV9 and TRBJ1-5; no reliable D call. Trimming removed 3 bases from V and 3 bases from J, with 10 bases in between. From germline, CDR1 is SGDLS and CDR2 YYNGEE. CDR3 length equals 14 residues. CDR3: CASSEGLHNQPQHF. The CDR3 DNA sequence: TGTGCCAGCAGCGAGGGCCTCCACAATCAGCCCCAGCATTTT.

The chain couples TRBV5-4 to TRBJ2-3, with D maybe TRBD2 (6 bases). V lost 3 bases, J lost 2 bases, and 16 bases lay in between. CDR1 is SGHNT and CDR2 is YYREEE in the germline V gene (reference sequence). CDR3 size: 16 residues. CDR3 in DNA: TGTGCCAGCAGCTCCGGGACTTCTCGGTACACAGATACGCAGTATTTT. Protein sequence: CASSSGTSRYTDTQYF.

In its sample, this clonotype was seen a few times. This chain links TRBV7-9 with TRBJ2-6; a possible D gene is TRBD1 (5 bases). V lost 5 bases, J lost 4 bases, and 15 bases lay in between. Germline V gene data show CDR1 as SEHNR and CDR2 as FQNEAQ (reference sequence). The CDR3 has 16 amino acids. The CDR3 sequence: CASSPWSGSGANVLTF. The CDR3 nucleotides read TGTGCCAGCAGCCCCTGGTCAGGGTCGGGGGCCAACGTCCTGACTTTC.

Concerning this clonotype: This clone may be a read error of a much larger clone one base away. This chain joins TRBV28 and TRBJ1-6, with D unclear. V shed 6 bases and J shed 6 bases, with 18 bases lying between them. Germline V gene sequence: CDR1 MDHEN, CDR2 SYDVKM. The CDR3 spans 16 residues. Here the CDR3 reads CASRALANTFNSPLHF. CDR3 nucleotides: TGTGCCAGCAGGGCACTTGCGAACACCTTTAATTCACCCCTCCACTTT.

This clonotype has ten or more counts. The rearrangement links TRBV27 to TRBJ2-5, with 10 nucleotides matching TRBD2. J lost 11 bases, V lost 2 bases, and 5 bases had no gene match. Germline CDR1 and CDR2: MNHEY and SMNVEV (reference sequence). The CDR3 runs to 13 residues. The CDR3 DNA follows: TGTGCCAGCAGTTTAACTAGCGGGATTATTCAGTACTTC. As protein: CASSLTSGIIQYF.

To note about this clonotype: At one boundary the junction diverges from the germline segment, which might be a read error. The V call is TRBV12-3 or TRBV12-4, the J call TRBJ1-5; D is ambiguous. The CDR3 has 13 residues. The CDR3 here is CARSFSRTQPQHF. CDR3 coding DNA: TGTGCCCGCAGTTTCTCACGGACCCAGCCCCAGCATTTT.

Ten or more counts support this clonotype. The chain links TRBV7-2 to TRBJ2-7; 13 bases agree with TRBD2. CDR1 SGHTA and CDR2 FQGNSA come from the germline V gene. CDR3 length equals 18 residues. The J segment lost 2 bases and the V segment lost 0 bases, leaving 7 bases of the junction unmatched. The CDR3 loop reads CASSLARTSGRGTYEQYF. CDR3 DNA: TGTGCCAGCAGCTTAGCGCGTACTAGCGGGAGGGGCACCTACGAGCAGTACTTC.

This clonotype was recorded at least ten times. The genes are TRBV28 and TRBJ1-2; D gene unclear. The ends were cut back, 0 bases at V and 7 bases at J, with 12 bases in the middle. The germline V gene has CDR1 MDHEN and CDR2 SYDVKM. The CDR3 has 14 amino acids. Here the CDR3 DNA reads TGTGCCAGCAGTTTATGGGGCGACTCGATTGGCTACACCTTC. It encodes CASSLWGDSIGYTF.

The chain carries TRBV5-4 and TRBJ2-2; D not resolved. This CDR3 is built from 15 residues. Trimming shortened V by 9 bases and J by 0 bases, and 15 bases separated the two germline ends. Germline assignment: CDR1 SGHNT and CDR2 YYREEE (reference sequence). The CDR3 coding sequence is TGTGCCACCTCCGACGCCATTTCGAACACCGGGGAGCTGTTTTTT. Protein sequence: CATSDAISNTGELFF.